The 29 T cell receptor beta chains reported below all come from one sample, sequenced in a study of cytomegalovirus exposure and HLA in healthy donors. PCR was performed using 60 Vbeta and 13 Jbeta primers. TCRdb's copy holds only in-frame clones and misses some; the assay was immunoSEQ multiplex PCR. The data contain about 150,000 clones, about 60% of them singletons. The source material was PBMCs. The receptor source for this set is a woman aged 60-70 years in good health and CMV-seropositive.

Note on this clone: This sample includes further DNA sequences coding for the same CDR3. V is TRBV7-7 and J is TRBJ2-3; 7 bases fit TRBD2. Germline V gene sequence: CDR1 SSHAT, CDR2 FNYEAQ (reference sequence). The CDR3 length is 15 residues. V lost 5 bases to trimming and J lost 5 bases; unmatched junction nucleotides: 10. The CDR3 DNA follows: TGTGCCAGCAGCCCCTCCCCCAGCGGGAAAGATACGCAGTATTTT. It encodes CASSPSPSGKDTQYF.

The chain joins TRBV7-2 to TRBJ2-2, with a weak D call TRBD1 (6 bases). The V gene's germline CDR1 is SGHTA and CDR2 FQGNSA. This CDR3 has 14 amino acids. Trimming stripped 7 bases from V and 5 bases from J, with 14 bases between. The CDR3 region is CASTPGHRTGELFF. The CDR3 DNA sequence: TGTGCCAGCACCCCGGGACACAGGACCGGGGAGCTGTTTTTT.

This chain connects TRBV5-1 to TRBJ2-3; 9 nucleotides align to TRBD1. Trimming cost V 4 bases and J 7 bases; bases outside gene matches: 4. The CDR3 totals 13 residues. Germline-derived CDR1 and CDR2 are SGHRS and YFSETQ. The CDR3 sequence: CASSVTGGYTQYF. CDR3 DNA: TGCGCCAGCAGCGTCACAGGGGGCTATACGCAGTATTTT.

V gene TRBV7-2 combines with J gene TRBJ1-1, with 8 bases matching TRBD1. Trimming removed 3 bases from V and 7 bases from J; junction bases left unmatched: 7. The CDR3 runs 14 residues. In germline, CDR1 is SGHTA, CDR2 FQGNSA. CDR3 coding DNA: TGTGCCAGCAGCTTTCAGGGGGCGCCGGGTGAAGCTTTCTTT. Protein product: CASSFQGAPGEAFF.

The chain combines TRBV29-1 with TRBJ2-1; TRBD2 matches 14 bases. Trimming took 4 bases from V and 4 from J; bases not matched to a gene: 9. Looked up from germline, CDR1 is SQVTM and CDR2 is ANQGSEA. The CDR3 contains 17 residues. CDR3 nucleotide sequence: TGCAGCGTTGGCGGGACTAGCGGGAGTAGGGGATACAATGAGCAGTTCTTC. Its translation is CSVGGTSGSRGYNEQFF.

The V gene is TRBV6-1, the J gene TRBJ1-2; a possible D gene is TRBD1 (5 bases). Germline CDR1 and CDR2: MNHNS and SASEGT. This CDR3 contains 16 residues. The V end was cut by 1 base, the J end by 7 bases, with 19 bases between. DNA of the CDR3: TGTGCCAGCAGTGAAGAGGGGACGGGACTCTACTTTGGCTACACCTTC. It yields the protein CASSEEGTGLYFGYTF.

The chain is built from TRBV14 and TRBJ2-5, with D unresolved. The CDR3 is made up of 12 amino acids. Germline loops: CDR1 SGHDN, CDR2 FVKESK. Deletions cut 3 bases from V and 5 bases from J, with 7 bases between. The CDR3 protein is CASSQSLETQYF. The CDR3 region has the DNA TGTGCCAGCAGCCAGAGTTTGGAGACCCAGTACTTC. Using reference TRBV14 and TRBJ2-5 for the parts outside the CDR3, the full variable domain is EAGVTQFPSHSVIEKGQTVTLRCDPISGHDNLYWYRRVMGKEIKFLLHFVKESKQDESGMPNNRFLAERTGGTYSTLKVQPAELEDSGVYFCASSQSLETQYFGPGTRLLVL.

The chain joins TRBV6-6 to TRBJ2-2, with 8 bases identical to TRBD2. J was trimmed by 1 base and V by 6 bases; bases with no gene match: 4. From germline, CDR1 is MNHNY and CDR2 SVGAGI (reference sequence). The CDR3 covers 15 residues. CDR3 in DNA: TGTGCCAGCAGGCCAGCGGGAGTGAACACCGGGGAGCTGTTTTTT. It codes for CASRPAGVNTGELFF.

The gene calls are TRBV19 and TRBJ2-1; D may be TRBD1 (6 bases). Germline V CDR1 and CDR2: LNHDA, SQIVND (reference sequence). V was clipped by 5 bases and J by 1 base, with 15 bases between them. The CDR3 consists of 16 residues. CDR3 sequence (DNA): TGTGCCAGTAGTTTAATGCCTAGGGGGTCCTACAATGAGCAGTTCTTC. Its protein is CASSLMPRGSYNEQFF.

The chain employs TRBV19 and TRBJ2-5; 9 nucleotides align to TRBD1. The closer fit of TRBJ2-7 to the DNA end suggests the J call may be wrong. The germline gives CDR1 LNHDA, CDR2 SQIVND (reference sequence). This CDR3 spans 15 amino acids. CDR3 DNA: TGTGCCAGTAGTATGGCGGGACAGGGCACCTACGAGCAGTACTTC. This codes for CASSMAGQGTYEQYF.

The rearrangement uses TRBV9 and TRBJ2-1; TRBD2 aligns across 7 bases. Germline V gene lookup returns CDR1 SGDLS and CDR2 YYNGEE. This CDR3 contains 20 residues. Trimming cost V 0 bases and J 3 bases; bases outside gene matches: 18. CDR3 DNA: TGTGCCAGCAGCGTAGCGGGCATGCCTAGTCCAGCGGGGAACTACAATGAGCAGTTCTTC. Translated, it gives CASSVAGMPSPAGNYNEQFF.

The chain recombines TRBV30 with TRBJ2-1, with 10 bases fitting TRBD2. V was clipped by 4 bases and J by 5 bases; unmatched bases: 8. There are 15 residues in the CDR3. Germline assignment: CDR1 GTSNPN and CDR2 SVGIG (reference sequence). CDR3 bases: TGTGCCTGGACAGAGACTAGCGGGCTAGACAATGAGCAGTTCTTC. Translated: CAWTETSGLDNEQFF.

The V and J genes are TRBV5-4 and TRBJ2-2, with TRBD1 matching 12 bases. Germline-derived CDR1 and CDR2 are SGHNT and YYREEE (reference sequence). The J segment lost 8 bases and the V segment lost 3 bases, leaving 11 bases of the junction unmatched. The CDR3 totals 17 residues. For the CDR3, the DNA is TGTGCCAGCAGCTCCTTTCGGGGACAGGGGGCGACGGGGGAGCTGTTTTTT. It codes for CASSSFRGQGATGELFF.

This chain links TRBV5-1 with TRBJ2-1, with D perhaps matching TRBD2 (6 bases). CDR1 and CDR2 (germline): SGHRS, YFSETQ. The CDR3 runs to 14 residues. V was clipped by 7 bases and J by 0 bases, with 11 bases between them. This CDR3 reads CASLGGGSYNEQFF. The DNA for the CDR3 is TGCGCCAGCTTGGGAGGCGGCTCCTACAATGAGCAGTTCTTC. Full variable domain (remainder filled in from reference TRBV5-1 and TRBJ2-1): KAGVTQTPRYLIKTRGQQVTLSCSPISGHRSVSWYQQTPGQGLQFLFEYFSETQRNKGNFPGRFSGRQFSNSRSEMNVSTLELGDSALYLCASLGGGSYNEQFFGPGTRLTVL.

The V call is TRBV28, the J call TRBJ1-1, with D maybe TRBD1 (5 bases). The germline gives CDR1 MDHEN, CDR2 SYDVKM. Trimming left V 3 bases short and J 1 base short, with 15 bases between. This CDR3 has 16 residues. CDR3 sequence reads: CASSLMQGMANTEAFF. The CDR3 DNA reads as TGTGCCAGCAGTTTGATGCAGGGTATGGCGAACACTGAAGCTTTCTTT.

To note about this clone: At the DNA level, this CDR3 is encoded by other sequences in the same sample as well. The chain combines TRBV28 with TRBJ2-7, with 12 positions matching TRBD1. CDR1 MDHEN and CDR2 SYDVKM come from the germline V gene. V was pared by 6 bases and J by 4 bases, with 4 bases of the junction left unmatched. This CDR3 spans 14 amino acids. CDR3 residues: CASSLGQGAYEQYF. The CDR3 nucleotides read TGTGCCAGCAGCCTGGGACAGGGGGCTTACGAGCAGTACTTC.

V and J are TRBV5-1 and TRBJ2-3; 7 bases match TRBD1. V trimming: 4 bases; J trimming: 3 bases; junction bases outside the gene matches: 8. The CDR3 contains 15 residues. CDR1 is SGHRS, CDR2 YFSETQ, per germline. CDR3 residues: CASSIRGQTTDTQYF. The CDR3, as DNA: TGCGCCAGCAGCATAAGGGGGCAAACTACAGATACGCAGTATTTT.

The J gene is TRBJ2-1, the V gene TRBV28; 14 bases match TRBD2. Germline V gene sequence: CDR1 MDHEN, CDR2 SYDVKM. CDR3 length: 15 amino acids. The V gene end was trimmed by 6 bases and the J gene end by 7 bases; junction bases not matched to a gene: 5. The CDR3 DNA follows: TGTGCCAGCAGCCAGACTAGCGGGGGGGGAAATGAGCAGTTCTTC. It encodes CASSQTSGGGNEQFF.

The chain is built from TRBV13 and TRBJ2-3; TRBD2 agrees at 7 bases. Germline CDR1 PRHDT, CDR2 FYEKMQ (reference sequence). V shed 8 bases, J shed 4 bases, and the junction held 9 bases outside the gene matches. The CDR3 is 14 residues long. CDR3 residues: CASLRRERADTQYF. The CDR3 bases are TGTGCCAGCCTGAGGCGGGAGAGGGCAGATACGCAGTATTTT.

V usage is TRBV6-5 and J usage is TRBJ1-1, with 7 bases fitting TRBD1. J lost 0 bases, V lost 6 bases, and 7 bases had no gene match. Germline V gives CDR1 MNHEY, CDR2 SVGAGI. The CDR3 contains 15 residues. The DNA for the CDR3 is TGTGCCAGCAGGCGACAGGGTAACATGAACACTGAAGCTTTCTTT. This sequence encodes CASRRQGNMNTEAFF.

This chain links TRBV7-9 with TRBJ2-1, with 8 bases lining up with TRBD2. The ends lost 4 bases at V and 16 bases at J; junction bases unmatched: 9. The CDR3 length is 12 residues. Germline loops: CDR1 SEHNR, CDR2 FQNEAQ (reference sequence). The CDR3 DNA reads as TGTGCCAGCAGCTCCATAGCGGGATTGGGTTTCTTC. Translated: CASSSIAGLGFF.

The J gene is TRBJ1-2, the V gene TRBV19, with TRBD1 matching over 9 bases. The CDR3 runs to 13 residues. CDR1 LNHDA and CDR2 SQIVND come from the germline V gene (reference sequence). After removal of 8 bases from V and 7 bases from J, the junction contained 8 bases not matched to a gene. Here the CDR3 DNA reads TGTGCCAGTCAAACTCGGACAGGGGTTGGCTACACCTTC. It codes for CASQTRTGVGYTF.

CDR3: CACKVKREAFREQYF. The CDR3 coding sequence is TGTGCCTGCAAAGTTAAGCGGGAGGCATTTCGGGAGCAGTACTTC. The chain carries TRBV30 and TRBJ2-7; TRBD2 matches at 9 bases. The germline V gene encodes CDR1 GTSNPN and CDR2 SVGIG (reference sequence). This CDR3 comprises 15 residues. The J segment lost 7 bases and the V segment lost 6 bases, leaving 16 bases of the junction unmatched.

In its sample, this clone was seen a few times. The chain links TRBV19 to TRBJ2-1, with D uncertain. Trimming shortened V by 4 bases and J by 6 bases, and 10 bases separated the two germline ends. Per germline, CDR1 LNHDA and CDR2 SQIVND (reference sequence). This CDR3 has 13 residues. The CDR3 reads CASSSHRGNEQFF. CDR3 DNA: TGTGCCAGTAGTAGTCACCGAGGCAATGAGCAGTTCTTC.

The chain employs TRBV19 and TRBJ2-2; D might be TRBD2 (9 bases). The CDR3 is 19 residues long. Per the germline V gene, CDR1 is LNHDA and CDR2 is SQIVND (reference sequence). Trimming pared 5 bases from V and 2 bases from J, leaving 24 bases between. For the CDR3, the DNA is TGTGCCAGTAGTCCCCTCAGGGGGCGGACTAGCGAAAACACCGGGGAGCTGTTTTTT. Translating it yields CASSPLRGRTSENTGELFF.

The sample holds a few counts of this clone. Other DNA sequences from this sample encode an identical CDR3 as well. The chain is built from TRBV6-5 and TRBJ1-1; 7 bases match TRBD1. V lost 4 bases and J lost 1; bases outside the gene matches: 3. The CDR3 spans 14 residues. Germline V CDR1 and CDR2: MNHEY, SVGAGI. The CDR3 DNA reads TGTGCCAGCAGTTGGGACAGACGGAACACTGAAGCTTTCTTT. Its translation: CASSWDRRNTEAFF.

This clone occurred a few times. The chain is built from TRBV5-1 and TRBJ1-1; 10 bases map to TRBD1. The CDR3 runs to 14 residues. Looked up from germline, CDR1 is SGHRS and CDR2 is YFSETQ. The V segment lost 4 bases and the J segment 8 bases; nucleotides outside the gene matches: 8. CDR3 region: CASSELMDRGEAFF. DNA for the CDR3: TGCGCCAGCAGCGAGCTCATGGACAGGGGGGAAGCTTTCTTT. The full variable domain, in which reference TRBV5-1 and TRBJ1-1 provide the parts outside the CDR3, is KAGVTQTPRYLIKTRGQQVTLSCSPISGHRSVSWYQQTPGQGLQFLFEYFSETQRNKGNFPGRFSGRQFSNSRSEMNVSTLELGDSALYLCASSELMDRGEAFFGQGTRLTVV.

The rearrangement uses TRBV7-2 and TRBJ2-3; 9 nucleotides match TRBD2. The CDR3 runs to 15 residues. Germline CDR1 and CDR2: SGHTA and FQGNSA. After removal of 5 bases from V and 5 bases from J, the junction contained 8 bases not matched to a gene. CDR3 nucleotide sequence: TGTGCCAGCAGCCCCTGGGGACTAGCTGGAGATACGCAGTATTTT. Translating it yields CASSPWGLAGDTQYF. The full variable domain, completed using reference TRBV7-2 and TRBJ2-3, is GAGVSQSPSNKVTEKGKDVELRCDPISGHTALYWYRQSLGQGLEFLIYFQGNSAPDKSGLPSDRFSAERTGGSVSTLTIQRTQQEDSAVYLCASSPWGLAGDTQYFGPGTRLTVL.

This clone occurred a few times. This rearrangement joins TRBV4-2 to TRBJ2-2, with 10 nucleotides matching TRBD2. Germline V gives CDR1 LGHNA, CDR2 YNFKEQ. The CDR3 spans 16 residues. The ends lost 1 base at V and 3 bases at J; junction bases unmatched: 2. CDR3 loop: CASSQGLAGDTGELFF. The CDR3 region has the DNA TGTGCCAGCAGCCAAGGGCTAGCGGGAGACACCGGGGAGCTGTTTTTT.